Presented here are 29 T cell receptor beta chains from one specimen sequenced in a study of glioma-infiltrating T cells. The iRepertoire nested amplicon-rescue multiplex PCR amplified TCR alpha and beta CDR3s from RNA. TCRdb used MiXCR to reprocess the multiplex PCR reads, holding one entry per CDR3 protein. Of 300,000 to 450,000 distinct CDR3 sequences in the sample, roughly two fifths were seen once. The sequencing input was glioma tissue, nonneoplastic brain tissue, or PBMCs (not recorded which). Receptors were obtained from a human donor with low-grade glioma or glioblastoma, undergoing nonglioma brain surgery, or in good health (not recorded which).

This chain uses TRBV28 with TRBJ1-3; D is unresolved. The germline gives CDR1 MDHEN, CDR2 SYDVKM. The V end lost 2 bases, the J end lost 1 base, and 6 bases lay between the germline ends. CDR3 size: 14 residues. CDR3 in amino acids: CASSLGRSGNTIYF. CDR3 coding DNA: TGTGCCAGCAGTTTAGGGCGTTCTGGAAACACCATATATTTT.

V is TRBV18 and J is TRBJ2-3; no clear D gene. V lost 3 bases and J 0 bases, leaving 10 bases between the germline ends. The CDR3 totals 15 residues. The germline CDR1 and CDR2 sequences are KGHSH and LQKENI. This chain's CDR3 is CASSPALYSTDTQYF. CDR3 DNA sequence: TGTGCCAGCTCACCTGCCTTGTATAGCACAGATACGCAGTATTTT.

There are a few counts of this clonotype. The J gene is TRBJ2-7, the V gene TRBV20-1; D possibly corresponds to TRBD2 (6 bases). The CDR3 has 16 amino acids. The V end lost 1 base, the J end lost 2 bases, and 18 bases lay between the germline ends. Germline-derived CDR1 and CDR2 are DFQATT and SNEGSKA (reference sequence). This CDR3 reads CSARAHRLGGTYEQYF. CDR3 nucleotides: TGCAGTGCTAGAGCTCACAGACTAGGCGGGACCTACGAGCAGTACTTC.

This clonotype was seen a few times. J is TRBJ2-5 and V is TRBV7-2; D might be TRBD1 (5 bases). V was pared by 6 bases and J by 5 bases, with 16 bases between. The CDR3 extends over 14 amino acids. The germline gives CDR1 SGHTA, CDR2 FQGNSA. The CDR3 here is CASSWGGLRETQYF. CDR3 DNA sequence: TGTGCCAGCAGTTGGGGCGGTCTCCGCGAGACCCAGTACTTC.

A word on this clonotype: Its ends do not fully match the called genes, so a read error is possible. J is TRBJ2-4 and V is TRBV5-4; D remains unclear. The germline gives CDR1 SGHNT, CDR2 YYREEE (reference sequence). The CDR3 sequence is 15 residues long. This CDR3 is CASSSTTVAKNIQYF. The CDR3 coding sequence is TGTGCCAGCAGCTCCACTACAGTAGCCAAAAACATCCAGTACTTC.

This clonotype was detected a few times. The rearrangement links TRBV7-8 to TRBJ1-1; D is unclear. This CDR3 region has 15 residues. Trimming removed 6 bases at V and 6 bases at J, with 20 bases between. The germline gives CDR1 SGHVS, CDR2 FQNEAQ. CDR3 sequence (DNA): TGTGCCAGCAGTCCCCGTGGGCAGGTCGGGGCTGAAGCTTTCTTT. Residues: CASSPRGQVGAEAFF. The complete variable domain, with remaining parts taken from reference TRBV7-8 and TRBJ1-1, reads GAGVSQSPRYKVAKRGQDVALRCDPISGHVSLFWYQQALGQGPEFLTYFQNEAQLDKSGLPSDRFFAERPEGSVSTLKIQRTQQEDSAVYLCASSPRGQVGAEAFFGQGTRLTVV.

This clonotype was seen only once. One end of the junction fails to match germline, which may point to a read error. V gene TRBV6-6 combines with J gene TRBJ2-1; D gene ambiguous. CDR3 length: 13 amino acids. CDR1 and CDR2 from the germline V gene are MNHNY and SVGAGI (reference sequence). Here the CDR3 reads CASSYSGVGPFPF. CDR3 sequence (DNA): TGTGCCAGCAGTTACTCAGGTGTAGGACCCTTTCCCTTC.

The J gene is TRBJ2-7, the V gene TRBV10-3, with D possibly matching TRBD2 (6 bases). Germline loops: CDR1 ENHRY, CDR2 SYGVKD. Trimming cost V 6 bases and J 3 bases, with 18 bases left between them. This CDR3 region has 15 residues. The DNA for the CDR3 is TGTGCCATCAGCCCCGGGGCGGGAACGATCTACGAGCAGTACTTC. Translated, it gives CAISPGAGTIYEQYF.

This clonotype has ten or more counts. V and J are TRBV28 and TRBJ2-3; 9 positions agree with TRBD2. Germline V gene lookup returns CDR1 MDHEN and CDR2 SYDVKM. The CDR3 runs 14 residues. With 4 bases clipped from V and 2 bases from J, the junction kept 1 base outside the gene matches. The CDR3, as DNA: TGTGCCAGCAGTTCTAGCGGGAACACAGATACGCAGTATTTT. It codes for CASSSSGNTDTQYF.

There are a few counts of this clonotype. The J gene is TRBJ2-3, the V gene TRBV20-1; D unresolved. The CDR3 runs 13 residues. The germline V gene encodes CDR1 DFQATT and CDR2 SNEGSKA (reference sequence). V shed 6 bases and J shed 0 bases, with 10 bases lying between them. The DNA of the CDR3 is TGCAGTGCCCCTCAATCTAGCACAGATACGCAGTATTTT. Protein: CSAPQSSTDTQYF.

The chain couples TRBV4-2 to TRBJ1-2; D might be TRBD1 (5 bases). Trimming stripped 4 bases from V and 4 bases from J, with 10 bases between. This CDR3 has 13 amino acids. Germline loops: CDR1 LGHNA, CDR2 YNFKEQ. The CDR3 region is CASSPRQPYGYTF. The DNA of the CDR3 is TGTGCCAGCAGCCCCCGACAGCCCTATGGCTACACCTTC.

This CDR3 is CASSPFAGGVGKNIQYF. The CDR3, as DNA: TGCGCCAGCAGCCCTTTCGCGGGAGGGGTTGGCAAAAACATTCAGTACTTC. V is TRBV4-1 and J is TRBJ2-4; 9 nucleotides align to TRBD2. The germline CDR1 and CDR2 sequences are MGHRA and YSYEKL. The CDR3 loop spans 17 amino acids. V was clipped by 4 bases and J by 3 bases; unmatched bases: 10.

The rearrangement joins TRBV24-1 to TRBJ2-5; unclear D gene. This CDR3 has 16 amino acids. The germline V and J ends were trimmed by 1 base and 2 bases, with 13 bases remaining between them. Looked up from germline, CDR1 is KGHDR and CDR2 is SFDVKD. The CDR3, as DNA: TGTGCCACCAGTGATTTTGCCTCAACAGCACAAGAGACCCAGTACTTC. It codes for CATSDFASTAQETQYF.

The CDR3 bases are TGTGCCAGCTCACCAAGGTCAGAGGACGGTGGCGAGCAGTACTTC. Amino acids: CASSPRSEDGGEQYF. The chain couples TRBV18 to TRBJ2-7; unclear D gene. Germline assignment: CDR1 KGHSH and CDR2 LQKENI. Trimming removed 2 bases from V and 6 bases from J, with 17 bases in between. The CDR3 extends over 15 amino acids.

As for this clonotype: It may be a read error: a sequence one base away is much more abundant. The rearrangement uses TRBV20-1 and TRBJ2-3; D call uncertain. There are 14 residues in the CDR3. From germline, CDR1 is DFQATT and CDR2 SNEGSKA (reference sequence). The V end lost 0 bases, the J end lost 3 bases, and 10 bases lay between the germline ends. The CDR3 nucleotides read TGCAGTGCTAGAGATCAAGTGAATACAGATACGCAGTATTTT. It is translated as CSARDQVNTDTQYF.

On this clonotype itself: A much larger clonotype is one base distant, so this may be a read error. The CDR3 loop is CASSLPGPQRF. DNA for the CDR3: TGTGCCAGCAGTTTACCGGGTCCCCAGCGTTTT. The V and J genes are TRBV28 and TRBJ1-5; no clear D gene. Germline V gene lookup returns CDR1 MDHEN and CDR2 SYDVKM. The CDR3 runs to 11 residues.

This clonotype has only a few counts. For the CDR3, the DNA is TGTGCCAGCAGGTCCATAGCGGGAGGGAACAATGAGCAGTTCTTC. Amino acid sequence: CASRSIAGGNNEQFF. The rearrangement links TRBV5-4 to TRBJ2-1; 11 nucleotides match TRBD2. V shed 5 bases, J shed 5 bases, and the junction held 6 bases outside the gene matches. The CDR3 runs to 15 residues. From germline, CDR1 is SGHNT and CDR2 YYREEE (reference sequence).

This clonotype was seen many times. V usage is TRBV6-1 and J usage is TRBJ2-7; 7 positions agree with TRBD2. The CDR3 covers 14 residues. J gave up 5 bases and V 5 bases, and 9 bases lay outside the gene matches. Germline loops: CDR1 MNHNS, CDR2 SASEGT. The CDR3 coding sequence is TGTGCCAGCAGTCCCAGGACTAGAACAGACGAGCAGTACTTC. Translation: CASSPRTRTDEQYF.

As to this clonotype: A read error is possible here, since a much larger clone lies one base away. The chain employs TRBV6-2 or TRBV6-3 and TRBJ2-3; the D gene is possibly TRBD2 (6 bases). Trimming cost V 4 bases and J 8 bases, with 10 bases left between them. The length of the CDR3 is 12 residues. CDR1 is MNHEY, CDR2 SVGEGT, per germline. In nucleotides, the CDR3 is TGTGCCAGCAGTTTGGGAGGAGTTACGCAGTATTTT. Amino acids: CASSLGGVTQYF.

The gene calls are TRBV7-2 and TRBJ2-5; 7 bases are a match to TRBD1. Germline CDR1 reads SGHTA; CDR2 reads FQGNSA. Trimming removed 7 bases from V and 5 bases from J; junction bases left unmatched: 19. CDR3 length: 17 amino acids. The CDR3 DNA reads as TGTGCCAGCATCCAGTCTCGATTACAGGGGCGCGGGGAGACCCAGTACTTC. It is translated as CASIQSRLQGRGETQYF.

With regard to this clonotype: A much larger clone lies a single base off, so this may be a read error. The chain couples TRBV20-1 to TRBJ2-7, with no clear D. CDR3 length: 11 residues. V was pared by 2 bases and J by 3 bases, with 5 bases between. The germline CDR1 and CDR2 sequences are DFQATT and SNEGSKA (reference sequence). DNA for the CDR3: TGCAGTGCTAGAAGGGTCTACGAGCAGTACTTC. It specifies CSARRVYEQYF.

There are many counts of this clonotype. The chain recombines TRBV27 with TRBJ2-7, with D tentatively TRBD2 (5 bases). The CDR3 has 13 residues. In germline, CDR1 is MNHEY, CDR2 SMNVEV (reference sequence). The V end lost 3 bases, the J end lost 3 bases, and 9 bases lay between the germline ends. Here the CDR3 reads CASSFGSNYEQYF. The CDR3 DNA follows: TGTGCCAGCAGTTTTGGGAGTAACTACGAGCAGTACTTC.

DNA of the CDR3: TGTGCCAGCAGCCAAGATCGCGCTGAAGCTTTCTTT. This sequence encodes CASSQDRAEAFF. V is TRBV4-2 and J is TRBJ1-1, with D unresolved. The V and J ends lost 0 bases and 6 bases respectively, with 5 bases between them. Germline V gene sequence: CDR1 LGHNA, CDR2 YNFKEQ. The CDR3 has 12 amino acids.

V and J are TRBV27 and TRBJ2-5; perhaps D is TRBD1 or TRBD2 (6 bases each). V shed 2 bases and J shed 4 bases, with 14 bases lying between them. Germline values: CDR1 MNHEY, CDR2 SMNVEV (reference sequence). This CDR3 has 15 amino acids. CDR3 protein: CASSLGGGRRETQYF. The CDR3, as DNA: TGTGCCAGCAGTTTAGGAGGGGGACGGAGAGAGACCCAGTACTTC.

The table lists this clonotype with many counts. The chain uses TRBV6-1 and TRBJ2-7; the D gene is possibly TRBD1 (6 bases). Germline V gene data show CDR1 as MNHNS and CDR2 as SASEGT. V was clipped by 2 bases and J by 3 bases, with 14 bases between them. This CDR3 has 15 amino acids. This CDR3 is CASSEPTGQFYEQYF. For the CDR3, the DNA is TGTGCCAGCAGTGAACCCACTGGACAGTTCTACGAGCAGTACTTC.

The chain carries TRBV19 and TRBJ2-3; a weak D match, TRBD2 (6 bases). Trimming left V 3 bases short and J 1 base short, with 11 bases between. The CDR3 runs to 15 residues. Germline CDR1 and CDR2: LNHDA and SQIVND (reference sequence). The CDR3 sequence is CASSIGASGTDTQYF. The CDR3 region has the DNA TGTGCCAGTAGTATCGGGGCTAGCGGCACAGATACGCAGTATTTT.

This clonotype showed up just a few times. V is TRBV2 and J is TRBJ2-3; TRBD1 aligns across 12 bases. The CDR3 sequence is 15 residues long. V trimming: 6 bases; J trimming: 4 bases; junction bases outside the gene matches: 5. The germline V gene encodes CDR1 SNHLY and CDR2 FYNNEI. As DNA, the CDR3 is TGTGCCAGCAGATCGGGACAGGGGGCCGCAGATACGCAGTATTTT. It yields the protein CASRSGQGAADTQYF.

The table lists this clonotype with a few counts. The CDR3: CAIRLDTGESRHGYTF. The CDR3 DNA follows: TGTGCCATCAGGTTGGACACGGGGGAATCTCGTCATGGCTACACCTTC. J is TRBJ1-2 and V is TRBV10-3; a weak D match, TRBD1 (5 bases). Germline V gene data show CDR1 as ENHRY and CDR2 as SYGVKD. V lost 6 bases to trimming and J lost 6 bases, with 23 bases between them. The CDR3 sequence is 16 residues long.

As for this clonotype: A much larger clone sits a single nucleotide away, making a read error possible. CDR3 DNA sequence: TGTGCCAGCAGTTACGCCGGGTCGGCTTACAATGAGCAGTTCTTC. Translated: CASSYAGSAYNEQFF. The genes are TRBV6-6 and TRBJ2-1; no firm D call. V was cut by 2 bases and J by 4 bases, with 12 bases left in between. From germline, CDR1 is MNHNY and CDR2 SVGAGI (reference sequence). This CDR3 comprises 15 residues.